The next 17 T cell receptor beta chains were all read from a single sample in a study of blood T cell repertoires in COVID-19. Generated by immunoSEQ multiplex PCR, the TCRdb table keeps only in-frame clones and is missing some. In the table there are about 200,000 clones, more than 65% of which are singletons. The sample was peripheral blood. The receptors come from a human donor in a cohort sampled during active COVID-19.

The V gene is TRBV4-1, the J gene TRBJ2-4; TRBD2 matches 9 bases. V trimming: 1 base; J trimming: 8 bases; junction bases outside the gene matches: 6. The CDR3 covers 15 residues. Germline V gene sequence: CDR1 MGHRA, CDR2 YSYEKL. The CDR3 loop reads CASSQVAGVADIQYF. DNA for the CDR3: TGCGCCAGCAGCCAAGTAGCGGGAGTCGCGGACATTCAGTACTTC.

DNA of the CDR3: TGTGCCAGCAGCGTAGGGGGTAGCGGGATAGAGTACGAGCAGTACTTC. Amino acids: CASSVGGSGIEYEQYF. The V gene is TRBV9, the J gene TRBJ2-7, with 8 bases identical to TRBD2. This CDR3 region has 16 residues. The germline V gene encodes CDR1 SGDLS and CDR2 YYNGEE. The trim removed 0 bases at V and 4 bases at J, leaving 9 bases unmatched.

The gene calls are TRBV28 and TRBJ2-3, with a possible D match to TRBD2 (6 bases). Germline V gene data show CDR1 as MDHEN and CDR2 as SYDVKM. The V and J ends lost 6 bases and 4 bases respectively, with 20 bases between them. The CDR3 is made up of 16 amino acids. The CDR3 loop is CASSRLSNPGADTQYF. For the CDR3, the DNA is TGTGCCAGCAGCAGACTATCGAATCCGGGAGCAGATACGCAGTATTTT.

This clone was recorded once. The V and J genes are TRBV24-1 and TRBJ2-7; unclear D gene. V was clipped by 4 bases and J by 10 bases, with 10 bases between them. The CDR3 has 11 residues. CDR1 and CDR2 from the germline V gene are KGHDR and SFDVKD. CDR3 residues: CATSDSRFQYF. Here the CDR3 DNA reads TGTGCCACCAGTGACTCCCGTTTCCAGTACTTC.

This chain links TRBV4-1 with TRBJ1-6; a weak D match, TRBD1 (6 bases). The germline V gene encodes CDR1 MGHRA and CDR2 YSYEKL. V dropped 4 bases and J dropped 7 bases, with 14 bases sitting between them. The CDR3 spans 15 residues. The CDR3 here is CASSRTGTTNSPLHF. The CDR3 DNA reads TGCGCCAGCAGCCGGACCGGGACAACAAATTCACCCCTCCACTTT.

This chain uses TRBV7-8 with TRBJ2-3; 8 positions agree with TRBD2. Losses at the gene ends were 7 bases for V and 6 bases for J; bases not matched to a gene: 6. CDR3 size: 13 residues. CDR1 is SGHVS, CDR2 FQNEAQ, per germline. The CDR3 is CASIAREVDTQYF. DNA for the CDR3: TGTGCCAGCATCGCGCGGGAGGTGGATACGCAGTATTTT.

The sample holds one count of this clone. The CDR3 region has the DNA TGTGCCAGCACAAGGGGGCCCTACGAGCAGTACTTC. This sequence encodes CASTRGPYEQYF. The gene calls are TRBV28 and TRBJ2-7; 7 bases map to TRBD1. Germline lookup yields CDR1 MDHEN and CDR2 SYDVKM. The CDR3 consists of 12 residues. V was pared by 7 bases and J by 2 bases, with 2 bases of the junction left unmatched.

The V and J genes are TRBV25-1 and TRBJ1-4, with D hard to call. Trimming removed 5 bases from V and 6 bases from J, with 10 bases in between. Germline CDR1 is MGHDK and CDR2 is SYGVNS. There are 13 residues in the CDR3. The CDR3 protein is CASSYSPYEKLFF. As DNA, the CDR3 is TGTGCCAGCAGTTACAGCCCGTATGAAAAACTGTTTTTT.

This chain joins TRBV5-5 and TRBJ2-2; D gene uncertain. This CDR3 is built from 16 residues. The germline CDR1 and CDR2 sequences are SGHKS and YYEKEE (reference sequence). The V and J ends lost 0 bases and 1 base respectively, with 10 bases between them. The CDR3 region is CASSLAPVVNTGELFF. Here the CDR3 DNA reads TGTGCCAGCAGCTTGGCCCCGGTCGTGAACACCGGGGAGCTGTTTTTT.

The chain employs TRBV11-2 and TRBJ2-2; 7 positions agree with TRBD1. Germline V lookup: CDR1 SGHAT, CDR2 FQNNGV. The J segment lost 0 bases and the V segment lost 4 bases, leaving 5 bases of the junction unmatched. The CDR3 loop spans 16 amino acids. CDR3 in DNA: TGTGCCAGCAGCTCATGGGACAGATCGAACACCGGGGAGCTGTTTTTT. Amino acids: CASSSWDRSNTGELFF.

V and J are TRBV2 and TRBJ2-1; 7 bases line up with TRBD1. The ends lost 5 bases at V and 1 base at J; junction bases unmatched: 5. Per the germline V gene, CDR1 is SNHLY and CDR2 is FYNNEI. CDR3 length equals 15 residues. In nucleotides, the CDR3 is TGTGCCAGCAGTTACGGGACAGAGTCCTACAATGAGCAGTTCTTC. Its protein is CASSYGTESYNEQFF.

V is TRBV3-1 (or the pseudogene TRBV3-2) and J is TRBJ2-1, with 8 bases aligning to TRBD2. This CDR3 comprises 16 residues. The germline CDR1 and CDR2 sequences are LGHDT and YNNKEL (reference sequence). Losses at the gene ends were 6 bases for V and 0 bases for J; bases not matched to a gene: 7. The CDR3 sequence is CASRASGPYSYNEQFF. For the CDR3, the DNA is TGTGCCAGCAGGGCTAGCGGGCCTTACTCCTACAATGAGCAGTTCTTC.

In this sample, this clone turned up a few times. The rearrangement joins TRBV7-9 to TRBJ1-3; tentatively, D is TRBD1 (6 bases). The V gene's germline CDR1 is SEHNR and CDR2 FQNEAQ (reference sequence). The CDR3 is 16 amino acids. V was clipped by 1 base and J by 4 bases, with 14 bases between them. CDR3 loop: CASSLETTGQGNTIYF. The CDR3 nucleotides are TGTGCCAGCAGCTTAGAGACCACAGGGCAGGGAAACACCATATATTTT.

This clone was seen once. The chain carries TRBV7-2 and TRBJ2-2; 8 bases are shared with TRBD2. Germline values: CDR1 SGHTA, CDR2 FQGNSA. V gave up 2 bases and J gave up 3 bases; unmatched junction bases: 2. CDR3 size: 15 residues. The CDR3 is CASSLTGGHTGELFF. The CDR3, as DNA: TGTGCCAGCAGCTTAACGGGAGGGCACACCGGGGAGCTGTTTTTT.

J is TRBJ2-7 and V is TRBV5-1; 11 bases line up with TRBD2. The germline CDR1 and CDR2 sequences are SGHRS and YFSETQ. This CDR3 comprises 17 residues. With V trimmed by 0 bases and J by 0 bases, 5 bases remained unmatched. The DNA of the CDR3 is TGCGCCAGCAGCTTGGTAGTAGCGGGAGGGAGCTCCTACGAGCAGTACTTC. Its translation is CASSLVVAGGSSYEQYF.

This chain links TRBV11-2 with TRBJ2-3, with 7 bases identical to TRBD2. CDR3 size: 16 residues. The germline V gene encodes CDR1 SGHAT and CDR2 FQNNGV. The junction had 6 bases not matched to a gene; V was cut back by 3 bases and J by 0 bases. The CDR3 here is CASSLVGDYSTDTQYF. The CDR3 DNA sequence: TGTGCCAGCAGCTTGGTTGGGGACTACAGCACAGATACGCAGTATTTT.

This clone was picked up one time. This rearrangement joins TRBV19 to TRBJ1-1; possibly TRBD1 for D (6 bases). From germline, CDR1 is LNHDA and CDR2 SQIVND (reference sequence). The CDR3 extends over 14 amino acids. V lost 4 bases, J lost 0 bases, and 9 bases lay in between. CDR3 in amino acids: CASSTQGLNTEAFF. As DNA, the CDR3 is TGTGCCAGTAGTACACAGGGACTGAACACTGAAGCTTTCTTT.